Detailed here is one TCR beta chain. The data were obtained in a study of shared clonotypes between healthy human individuals. Generated by immunoSEQ multiplex PCR, the TCRdb table keeps only in-frame clones and is missing some. This table holds some 2,000,000 clones, over 85% found once. The naive CD8 fraction comprised CD45RO-negative cells positively selected for CCR7 and excluded terminally differentiated effector memory CD45RA+ cells. The CDR3 length is 13 residues. Germline loops: CDR1 SGHRS, CDR2 YFSETQ. V gave up 2 bases and J gave up 3 bases, with 8 bases separating them. V and J are TRBV5-1 and TRBJ1-1; unclear D gene. The source is a young man in good health. Material for sequencing was naive CD8+ T cells sorted from blood. CDR3 DNA sequence: TGCGCCAGCAGCTTCGGGTTCGACACTGAAGCTTTCTTT. Translation gives CASSFGFDTEAFF. The full variable domain, with the rest looked up from reference TRBV5-1 and TRBJ1-1, is KAGVTQTPRYLIKTRGQQVTLSCSPISGHRSVSWYQQTPGQGLQFLFEYFSETQRNKGNFPGRFSGRQFSNSRSEMNVSTLELGDSALYLCASSFGFDTEAFFGQGTRLTVV.